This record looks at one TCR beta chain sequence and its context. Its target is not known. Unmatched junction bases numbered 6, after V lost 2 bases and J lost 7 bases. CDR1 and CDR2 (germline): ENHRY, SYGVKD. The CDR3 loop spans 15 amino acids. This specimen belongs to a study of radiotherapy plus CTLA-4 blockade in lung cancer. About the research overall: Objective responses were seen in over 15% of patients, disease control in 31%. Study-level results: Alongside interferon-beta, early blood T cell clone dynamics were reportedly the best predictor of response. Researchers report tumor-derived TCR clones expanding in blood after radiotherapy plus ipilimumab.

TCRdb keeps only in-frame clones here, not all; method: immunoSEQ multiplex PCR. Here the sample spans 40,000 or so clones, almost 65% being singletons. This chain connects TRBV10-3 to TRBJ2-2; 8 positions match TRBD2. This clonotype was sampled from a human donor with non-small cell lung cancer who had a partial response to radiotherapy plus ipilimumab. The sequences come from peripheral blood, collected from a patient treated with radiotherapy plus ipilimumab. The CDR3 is CAISETGRGDGELFF. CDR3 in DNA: TGTGCCATCAGTGAGACAGGGCGGGGGGACGGGGAGCTGTTTTTT.